Listed here are 7 T cell receptor beta chains from one sample, sequenced in a study of OX40 agonist ivuxolimab in advanced cancers. Here immunoSEQ multiplex PCR was the method, and the copy in TCRdb shows in-frame clones only, minus some. The sample includes more than 95,000 clones, roughly 95% of them seen just once. The source was CD4+ or CD8+ T cells sorted from blood, collected in a trial of the OX40 agonist ivuxolimab. The receptors shown here come from an adult with an advanced solid tumor such as melanoma, head and neck, liver or kidney cancer.

Details on this clone: A junction end diverges from the germline sequence, so it may reflect a read error. The chain combines TRBV7-9 with TRBJ2-7; tentative D call: TRBD2 (6 bases). CDR3 length: 12 residues. Germline lookup yields CDR1 SEHNR and CDR2 FQNEAQ (reference sequence). The CDR3 DNA reads TGTGCCAGCAGCTCGGGACGCCCGACGGGGGACTTC. It is translated as CASSSGRPTGDF.

This chain uses TRBV15 with TRBJ2-1, with D perhaps TRBD1 (5 bases). This CDR3 region has 16 residues. CDR1 LNHNV and CDR2 YYDKDF come from the germline V gene (reference sequence). Trimming stripped 6 bases from V and 5 bases from J, with 20 bases between. The CDR3 DNA reads TGTGCCACCAGGGATCGGGCAGGGCCAGAGGACAATGAGCAGTTCTTC. Its translation: CATRDRAGPEDNEQFF.

The CDR3 reads CASGAGVPYEQYF. CDR3 in DNA: TGTGCCAGCGGTGCAGGGGTCCCCTACGAGCAGTACTTC. The chain carries TRBV28 and TRBJ2-7, with D possibly matching TRBD1 (6 bases). Trimming cost V 8 bases and J 2 bases, with 13 bases left between them. The CDR3 contains 13 residues. The germline CDR1 and CDR2 sequences are MDHEN and SYDVKM.

J is TRBJ1-2 and V is TRBV7-2, with a weak D call TRBD1 (5 bases). Germline CDR1 and CDR2: SGHTA and FQGNSA. CDR3 length equals 14 residues. V was trimmed by 5 bases and J by 4 bases, leaving 14 bases between them. CDR3 loop: CASSPGGVTYGYTF. The CDR3, as DNA: TGTGCCAGCAGCCCCGGGGGGGTTACCTATGGCTACACCTTC.

V is TRBV7-2 and J is TRBJ1-6, with D possibly being TRBD1 (6 bases). Germline values: CDR1 SGHTA, CDR2 FQGNSA. Trimming left V 1 base short and J 7 bases short, with 17 bases between. The CDR3 sequence is 17 residues long. The CDR3 loop is CASSLDGLGGRNSPLHF. The CDR3, as DNA: TGTGCCAGCAGCTTAGATGGTTTGGGGGGCAGGAATTCACCCCTCCACTTT.

The chain couples TRBV28 to TRBJ1-5, with TRBD1 matching 7 bases. CDR3 length: 14 amino acids. In germline, CDR1 is MDHEN, CDR2 SYDVKM. Losses at the gene ends were 7 bases for V and 5 bases for J; bases not matched to a gene: 8. CDR3 nucleotides: TGTGCCAGCACGCCGGGAGGGGGCTATCAGCCCCAGCATTTT. This translates into CASTPGGGYQPQHF. The full variable domain, completed using reference TRBV28 and TRBJ1-5, is DVKVTQSSRYLVKRTGEKVFLECVQDMDHENMFWYRQDPGLGLRLIYFSYDVKMKEKGDIPEGYSVSREKKERFSLILESASTNQTSMYLCASTPGGGYQPQHFGDGTRLSIL.

This rearrangement joins TRBV11-3 to TRBJ2-1; D is unclear. The CDR3 has 13 amino acids. Trimming took 1 base from V and 6 from J, leaving 7 bases between them. CDR1 and CDR2 from the germline V gene are SGHNT and YENEEA. The CDR3 bases are TGTGCCAGCAGCTTAGGTAGTTCCAATGAGCAGTTCTTC. Translating gives CASSLGSSNEQFF.